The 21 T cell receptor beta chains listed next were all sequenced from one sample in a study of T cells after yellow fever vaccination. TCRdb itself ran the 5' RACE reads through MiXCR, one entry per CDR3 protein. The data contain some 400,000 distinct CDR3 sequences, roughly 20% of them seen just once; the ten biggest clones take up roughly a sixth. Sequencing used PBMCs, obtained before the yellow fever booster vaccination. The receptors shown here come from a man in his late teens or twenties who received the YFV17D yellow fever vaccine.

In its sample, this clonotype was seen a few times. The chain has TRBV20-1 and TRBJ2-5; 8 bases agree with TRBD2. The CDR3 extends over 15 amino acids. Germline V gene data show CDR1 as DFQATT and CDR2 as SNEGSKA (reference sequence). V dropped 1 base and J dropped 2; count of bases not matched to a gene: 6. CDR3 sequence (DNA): TGCAGTGCTAGAGGGGGGACTAGGATTCAAGAGACCCAGTACTTC. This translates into CSARGGTRIQETQYF.

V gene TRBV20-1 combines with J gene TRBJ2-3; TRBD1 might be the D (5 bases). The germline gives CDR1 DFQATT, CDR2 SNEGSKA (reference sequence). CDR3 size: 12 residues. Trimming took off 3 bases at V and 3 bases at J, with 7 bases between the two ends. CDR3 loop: CSASQGTDTQYF. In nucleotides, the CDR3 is TGCAGTGCTAGTCAGGGAACAGATACGCAGTATTTT.

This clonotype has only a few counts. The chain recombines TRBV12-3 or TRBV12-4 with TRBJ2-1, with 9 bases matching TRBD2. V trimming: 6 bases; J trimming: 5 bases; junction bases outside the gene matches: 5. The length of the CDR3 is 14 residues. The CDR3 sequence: CASRGGGAHNEQFF. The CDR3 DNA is TGTGCCAGCAGGGGCGGGGGGGCCCACAATGAGCAGTTCTTC.

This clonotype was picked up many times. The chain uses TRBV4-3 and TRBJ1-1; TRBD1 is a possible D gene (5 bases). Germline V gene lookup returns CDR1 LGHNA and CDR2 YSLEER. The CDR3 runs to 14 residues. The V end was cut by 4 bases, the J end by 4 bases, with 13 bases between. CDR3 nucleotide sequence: TGCGCCAGCAGCCCCCCTGGGGGTGGCACTGAAGCTTTCTTT. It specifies CASSPPGGGTEAFF.

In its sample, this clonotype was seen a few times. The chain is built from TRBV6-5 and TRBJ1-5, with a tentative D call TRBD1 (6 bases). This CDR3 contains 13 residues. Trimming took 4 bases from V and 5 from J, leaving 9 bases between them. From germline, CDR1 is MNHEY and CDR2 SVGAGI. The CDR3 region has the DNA TGTGCCAGCAGTTGGGGGGCCCATCAGCCCCAGCATTTT. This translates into CASSWGAHQPQHF.

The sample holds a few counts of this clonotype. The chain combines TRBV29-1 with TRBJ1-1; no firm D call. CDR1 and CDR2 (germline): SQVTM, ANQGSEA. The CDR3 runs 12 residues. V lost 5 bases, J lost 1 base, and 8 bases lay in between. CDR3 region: CSVWTGNTEAFF. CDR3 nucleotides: TGCAGCGTTTGGACTGGGAACACTGAAGCTTTCTTT.

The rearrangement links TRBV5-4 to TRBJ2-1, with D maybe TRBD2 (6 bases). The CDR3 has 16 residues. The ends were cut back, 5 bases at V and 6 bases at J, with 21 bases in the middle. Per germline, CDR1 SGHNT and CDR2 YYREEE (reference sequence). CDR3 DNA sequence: TGTGCCAGCAGTCCCGTCCCGGAGGGTTGGGGCAATGAGCAGTTCTTC. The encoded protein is CASSPVPEGWGNEQFF.

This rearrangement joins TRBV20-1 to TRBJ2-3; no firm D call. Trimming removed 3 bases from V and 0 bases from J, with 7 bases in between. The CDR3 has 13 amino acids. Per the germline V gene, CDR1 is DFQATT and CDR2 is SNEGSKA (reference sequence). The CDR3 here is CSASRPSTDTQYF. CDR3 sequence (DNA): TGCAGTGCTAGTAGGCCAAGCACAGATACGCAGTATTTT.

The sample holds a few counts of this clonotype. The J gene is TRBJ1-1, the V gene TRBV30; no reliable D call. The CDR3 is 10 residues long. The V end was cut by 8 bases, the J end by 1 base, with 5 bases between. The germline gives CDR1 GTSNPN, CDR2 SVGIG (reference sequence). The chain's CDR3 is CAGENTEAFF. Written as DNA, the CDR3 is TGTGCCGGCGAGAACACTGAAGCTTTCTTT.

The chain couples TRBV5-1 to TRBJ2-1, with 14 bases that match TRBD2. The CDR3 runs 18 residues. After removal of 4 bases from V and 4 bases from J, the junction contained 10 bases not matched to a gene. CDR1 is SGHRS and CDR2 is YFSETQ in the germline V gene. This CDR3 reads CASSPRTSGGLRYNEQFF. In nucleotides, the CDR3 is TGCGCCAGCAGCCCCCGGACTAGCGGGGGGTTACGTTACAATGAGCAGTTCTTC.

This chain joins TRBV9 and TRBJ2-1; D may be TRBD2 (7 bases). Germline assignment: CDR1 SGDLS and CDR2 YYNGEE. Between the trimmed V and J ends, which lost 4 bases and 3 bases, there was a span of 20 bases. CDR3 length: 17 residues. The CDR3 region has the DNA TGTGCCAGCAGCAAGGGGGGAACGGGGGGAAACTACAATGAGCAGTTCTTC. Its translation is CASSKGGTGGNYNEQFF.

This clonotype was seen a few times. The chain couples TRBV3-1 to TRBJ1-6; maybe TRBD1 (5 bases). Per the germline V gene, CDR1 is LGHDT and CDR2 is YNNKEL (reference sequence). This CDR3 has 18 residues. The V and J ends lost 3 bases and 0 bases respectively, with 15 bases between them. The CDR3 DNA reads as TGTGCCAGCAGCCAGGGGGACCTTTCCAGCTCCTATAATTCACCCCTCCACTTT. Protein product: CASSQGDLSSSYNSPLHF.

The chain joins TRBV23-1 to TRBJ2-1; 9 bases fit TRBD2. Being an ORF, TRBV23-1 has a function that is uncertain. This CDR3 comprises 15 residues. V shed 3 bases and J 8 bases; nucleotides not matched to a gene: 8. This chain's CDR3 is CASSHGGGAVDEQFF. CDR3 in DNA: TGCGCCAGCAGTCACGGCGGGGGGGCCGTCGATGAGCAGTTCTTC.

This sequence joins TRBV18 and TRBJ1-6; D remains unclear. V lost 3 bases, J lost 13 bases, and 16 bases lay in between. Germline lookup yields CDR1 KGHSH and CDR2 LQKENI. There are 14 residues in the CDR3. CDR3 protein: CASSPNGRPGPLHF. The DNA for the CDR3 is TGTGCCAGCTCACCTAATGGACGGCCCGGGCCCCTCCACTTT.

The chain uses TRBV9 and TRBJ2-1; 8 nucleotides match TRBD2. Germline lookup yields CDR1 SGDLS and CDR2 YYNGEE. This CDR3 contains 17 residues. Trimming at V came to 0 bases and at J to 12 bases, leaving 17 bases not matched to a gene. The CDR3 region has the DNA TGTGCCAGCAGCGTAGCTCCCCAGGGCGCGGATCGGGGGGGGCAGTTCTTC. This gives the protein CASSVAPQGADRGGQFF.

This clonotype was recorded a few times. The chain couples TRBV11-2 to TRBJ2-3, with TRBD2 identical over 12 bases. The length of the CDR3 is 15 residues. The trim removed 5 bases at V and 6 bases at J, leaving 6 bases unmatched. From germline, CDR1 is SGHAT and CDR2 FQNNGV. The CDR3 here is CASSASGGVPDTQYF. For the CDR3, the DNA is TGTGCCAGCAGCGCTAGCGGGGGGGTCCCGGATACGCAGTATTTT.

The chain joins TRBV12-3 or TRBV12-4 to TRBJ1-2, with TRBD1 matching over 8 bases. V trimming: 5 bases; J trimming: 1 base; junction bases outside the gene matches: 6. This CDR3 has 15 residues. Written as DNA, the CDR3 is TGTGCCAGCAGTATTGACAGGGGCATTAACTATGGCTACACCTTC. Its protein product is CASSIDRGINYGYTF.

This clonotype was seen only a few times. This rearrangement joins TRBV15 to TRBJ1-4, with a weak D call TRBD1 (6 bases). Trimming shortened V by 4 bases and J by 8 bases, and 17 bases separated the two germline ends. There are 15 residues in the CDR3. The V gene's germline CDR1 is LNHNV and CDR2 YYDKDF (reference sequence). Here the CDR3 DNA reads TGTGCCACCAGCAAACCCTCAGGCGGGGGCGAAAAACTGTTTTTT. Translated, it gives CATSKPSGGGEKLFF.

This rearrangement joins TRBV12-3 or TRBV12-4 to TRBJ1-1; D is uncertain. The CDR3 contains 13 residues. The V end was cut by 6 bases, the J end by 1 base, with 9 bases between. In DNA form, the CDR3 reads TGTGCCAGCAGCCAATACCGGAACACTGAAGCTTTCTTT. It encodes CASSQYRNTEAFF.

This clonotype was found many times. The CDR3 DNA sequence: TGTGCCAGCATTTCCCCCTCCTCGGAGACCCAGTACTTC. Translating gives CASISPSSETQYF. The chain couples TRBV6-6 to TRBJ2-5, with D unclear. V dropped 7 bases and J dropped 5 bases, with 14 bases sitting between them. Germline V gives CDR1 MNHNY, CDR2 SVGAGI (reference sequence). This CDR3 is 13 amino acids long.

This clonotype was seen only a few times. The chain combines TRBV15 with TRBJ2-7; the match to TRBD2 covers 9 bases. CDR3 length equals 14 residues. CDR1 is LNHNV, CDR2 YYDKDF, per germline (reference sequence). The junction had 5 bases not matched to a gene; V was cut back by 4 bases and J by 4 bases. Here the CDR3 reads CATSTIAGEYEQYF. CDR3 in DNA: TGTGCCACCAGCACTATAGCGGGGGAGTACGAGCAGTACTTC. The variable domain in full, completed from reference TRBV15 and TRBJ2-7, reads DAMVIQNPRYQVTQFGKPVTLSCSQTLNHNVMYWYQQKSSQAPKLLFHYYDKDFNNEADTPDNFQSRRPNTSFCFLDIRSPGLGDTAMYLCATSTIAGEYEQYFGPGTRLTVT.